This T cell receptor (beta chain) was sequenced in a study of sequential checkpoint blockade in melanoma. Produced via immunoSEQ multiplex PCR; TCRdb's table is partial and in-frame only. The sample yields under 20,000 clones, around four fifths seen once. The treatment is: randomized to nivolumab then ipilimumab (arm A) or the reverse (arm B). V lost 2 bases to trimming and J lost 11 bases; unmatched junction nucleotides: 14. The CDR3 has 15 amino acids. In germline, CDR1 is MNHEY, CDR2 SMNVEV (reference sequence). The TCR originated in a human donor with melanoma. The rearrangement links TRBV27 to TRBJ1-1; 7 bases agree with TRBD1. The material was CD8+ T cells sorted from blood (inferred from file names), obtained from a patient given nivolumab and ipilimumab in sequence. CDR3 sequence: CASSLREGSQGGAFF. DNA of the CDR3: TGTGCCAGCAGTTTACGGGAGGGCAGCCAAGGGGGCGCTTTCTTT.